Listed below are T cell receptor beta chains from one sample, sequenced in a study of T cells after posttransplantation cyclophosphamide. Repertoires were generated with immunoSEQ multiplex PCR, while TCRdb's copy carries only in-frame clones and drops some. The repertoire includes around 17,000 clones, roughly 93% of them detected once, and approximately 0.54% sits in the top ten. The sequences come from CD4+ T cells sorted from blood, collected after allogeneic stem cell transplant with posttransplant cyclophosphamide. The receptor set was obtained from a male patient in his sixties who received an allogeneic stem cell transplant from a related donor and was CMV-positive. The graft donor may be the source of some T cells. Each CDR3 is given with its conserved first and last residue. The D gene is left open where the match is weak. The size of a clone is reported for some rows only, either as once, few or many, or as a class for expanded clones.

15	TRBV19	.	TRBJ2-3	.	CASSEGGGSTDTQYF	TGTGCCAGTAGCGAAGGAGGGGGCTCCACAGATACGCAGTATTTT
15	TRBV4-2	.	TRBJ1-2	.	CASSQEEGQAYGYTF	TGTGCCAGCAGCCAAGAAGAGGGACAAGCTTATGGCTACACCTTC
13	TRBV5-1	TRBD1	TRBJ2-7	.	CASSPDRGPEQYF	TGCGCCAGCAGCCCGGACAGGGGGCCGGAGCAGTACTTC
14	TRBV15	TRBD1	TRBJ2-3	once	CATSMTGVSDTQYF	TGTGCCACCAGCATGACAGGGGTGTCAGATACGCAGTATTTT
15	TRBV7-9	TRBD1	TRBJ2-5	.	CASRQIDRAEKTQYF	TGTGCCAGCAGACAGATCGACAGGGCCGAAAAGACCCAGTACTTC
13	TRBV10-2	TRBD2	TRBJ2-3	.	CASRGLALGTQYF	TGCGCCAGCAGGGGACTAGCCCTAGGTACGCAGTATTTT
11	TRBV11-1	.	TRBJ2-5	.	CASSTGETQYF	TGTGCCAGCAGCACTGGAGAGACCCAGTACTTC
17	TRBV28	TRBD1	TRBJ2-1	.	CASRTGTGPITYNEQFF	TGTGCCAGCAGGACAGGGACAGGCCCTATCACTTACAATGAGCAGTTCTTC
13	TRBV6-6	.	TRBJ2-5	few	CASSYVRQETQYF	TGTGCCAGCAGTTACGTGCGCCAAGAGACCCAGTACTTC
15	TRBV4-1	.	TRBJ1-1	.	CASSLRWQAGTEAFF	TGCGCCAGCAGCCTCAGATGGCAGGCTGGGACTGAAGCTTTCTTT
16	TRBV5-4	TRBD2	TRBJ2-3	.	CASSLLLAGGTDTQYF	TGTGCCAGCAGCTTATTACTAGCGGGGGGCACAGATACGCAGTATTTT
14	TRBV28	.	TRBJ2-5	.	CASSLRGGLETQYF	TGTGCCAGCAGTTTGAGGGGGGGCTTGGAGACCCAGTACTTC
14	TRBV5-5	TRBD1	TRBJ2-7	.	CASSSGTGRTEQYF	TGTGCCAGCAGCTCCGGGACAGGGAGAACCGAGCAGTACTTC
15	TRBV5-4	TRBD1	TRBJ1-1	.	CASSPGQGADTEAFF	TGTGCCAGCAGCCCGGGACAGGGGGCGGACACTGAAGCTTTCTTT
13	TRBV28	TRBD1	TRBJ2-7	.	CASSGQGAREQYF	TGTGCCAGCAGCGGACAGGGGGCTAGGGAGCAGTACTTC
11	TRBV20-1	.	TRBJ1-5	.	CSAQGYQPQHF	TGCAGTGCTCAGGGCTATCAGCCCCAGCATTTT
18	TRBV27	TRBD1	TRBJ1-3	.	CASSLPPFTGGSGNTIYF	TGTGCCAGCAGTCTCCCCCCCTTCACAGGGGGCTCTGGAAACACCATATATTTT
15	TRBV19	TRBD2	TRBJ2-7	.	CASSIASGGLYEQYF	TGTGCCAGTAGTATTGCTAGCGGGGGCCTCTACGAGCAGTACTTC
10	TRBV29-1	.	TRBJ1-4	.	CSVESEKLFF	TGCAGCGTAGAGTCGGAAAAACTGTTTTTT
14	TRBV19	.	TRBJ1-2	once	CASMYDRNNYGYTF	TGTGCCAGTATGTACGACAGGAACAACTATGGCTACACCTTC
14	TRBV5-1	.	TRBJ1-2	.	CASSLGRGVYGYTF	TGCGCCAGCAGCTTGGGCAGGGGTGTCTATGGCTACACCTTC
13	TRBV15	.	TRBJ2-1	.	CATSVGRGDEQFF	TGTGCCACCAGCGTCGGTCGCGGGGATGAGCAGTTCTTC
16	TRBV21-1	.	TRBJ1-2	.	CASSKAFGRGSYGYTF	.